What follows describes a single T cell receptor (beta chain). What it binds is not known. J gave up 6 bases and V 11 bases, and 6 bases lay outside the gene matches. Germline values: CDR1 MGHDK, CDR2 SYGVNS. This CDR3 has 11 residues. Stated time point: persistent/refractory GD, antithyroid drugs over 5 years with positive TRAb. PBMCs provided the RNA from which the TCR library was made. This sample is drawn from a study of regulatory T cells in long-lasting Graves disease. Study conclusions and caveats: Newly diagnosed Graves' patients had higher TCR diversity than persistent ones.

The TCR beta library used iRepertoire HTBI primers with Arm-PCR amplification of CDR3. One entry per CDR3 protein results from TCRdb running MiXCR on the multiplex PCR reads. The repertoire holds about 470,000 distinct CDR3 sequences, with 20% to 25% as singletons. The sequencing used peripheral blood mononuclear cells (PBMCs), collected when the disease was refractory, from a patient treated with antithyroid drugs. This sequence joins TRBV25-1 and TRBJ1-2; 7 positions match TRBD1. The clonotype was recovered from a female donor with Graves disease. The CDR3, as DNA: TGTGCCGGCCACAGGGGTCATGGCTACACCTTC. Protein product: CAGHRGHGYTF.